Below are 19 T cell receptor beta chains sequenced from a single sample in a study of cytomegalovirus exposure and HLA in healthy donors. 60 Vbeta and 13 Jbeta primers were used in PCR. Generated by immunoSEQ multiplex PCR, the TCRdb table keeps only in-frame clones and is missing some. The sample records some 120,000 clones, about 80% being singletons. What was sequenced was PBMCs. Receptors originate from a woman between 45 and 60 years old in good health and CMV-seropositive.

This clone was recorded only once. The junction and the germline gene differ at one end; a read error may be behind it. This rearrangement joins TRBV7-7 to TRBJ2-1; D is ambiguous. The CDR3 is 13 residues long. Looked up from germline, CDR1 is SSHAT and CDR2 is FNYEAQ (reference sequence). The chain's CDR3 is CASSLSNSNEQFF. In nucleotides, the CDR3 is TGTGCTAGCAGCTTAAGCAACAGCAATGAGCAGTTCTTC.

CDR3 amino acids: CASSLGGQFLDSGANVLTF. As DNA, the CDR3 is TGTGCCAGCAGCTTAGGGGGACAGTTTCTGGACTCTGGGGCCAACGTCCTGACTTTC. J is TRBJ2-6 and V is TRBV7-9; 7 bases match TRBD1. Per germline, CDR1 SEHNR and CDR2 FQNEAQ (reference sequence). CDR3 size: 19 residues. V lost 1 base to trimming and J lost 0 bases; unmatched junction nucleotides: 9.

The chain uses TRBV19 and TRBJ2-3, with TRBD2 identical over 8 bases. Germline CDR1 and CDR2: LNHDA and SQIVND (reference sequence). The CDR3 consists of 15 residues. Trimming took 5 bases from V and 13 from J; bases not matched to a gene: 17. DNA of the CDR3: TGTGCCAGTAGTGAGGTTGGTGCCCCGGGACTAGAGAAGTATTTT. Translation gives CASSEVGAPGLEKYF.

The genes are TRBV7-2 and TRBJ1-5; 8 nucleotides align to TRBD1. CDR3 length equals 17 residues. The ends lost 2 bases at V and 5 bases at J; junction bases unmatched: 11. Germline loops: CDR1 SGHTA, CDR2 FQGNSA. The CDR3 reads CASSLRTGHRSDQPQHF. CDR3 in DNA: TGTGCCAGCAGCTTACGGACAGGGCATCGGAGTGATCAGCCCCAGCATTTT.

As for this clone: Other DNA variants within this sample encode the same CDR3. J is TRBJ2-7 and V is TRBV7-2; 9 bases fit TRBD1. The ends lost 1 base at V and 2 bases at J; junction bases unmatched: 3. This CDR3 spans 15 amino acids. Germline V gene data show CDR1 as SGHTA and CDR2 as FQGNSA. This CDR3 is CASSLGTGVPYEQYF. The CDR3 DNA reads TGTGCCAGCAGCTTAGGGACAGGGGTACCCTACGAGCAGTACTTC.

The chain uses TRBV7-8 and TRBJ1-2, with a tentative D call TRBD1 (6 bases). The V end lost 5 bases, the J end lost 8 bases, and 21 bases lay between the germline ends. Germline V gene lookup returns CDR1 SGHVS and CDR2 FQNEAQ. The CDR3 consists of 15 residues. CDR3 loop: CASSIYGGPIEGYTF. The CDR3 nucleotides read TGTGCCAGCAGCATATACGGGGGGCCCATAGAAGGCTACACCTTC.

V gene TRBV12-5 combines with J gene TRBJ2-1, with D maybe TRBD1 (6 bases). The CDR3 is made up of 14 amino acids. V lost 6 bases and J 7 bases, leaving 16 bases between the germline ends. Germline CDR1 and CDR2: LGHNT and FRNRAP. The CDR3 loop reads CASGSGFQGNEQFF. The CDR3, as DNA: TGTGCTAGTGGGTCCGGCTTCCAGGGGAATGAGCAGTTCTTC.

The rearrangement joins TRBV5-8 to TRBJ2-1; maybe TRBD2 (5 bases). Germline lookup yields CDR1 SGHTS and CDR2 YDEGEE. Between the trimmed V and J ends, which lost 6 bases and 6 bases, there was a span of 19 bases. This CDR3 region has 15 residues. The DNA of the CDR3 is TGTGCCAGCACCCGAGACCCTCTACGGGGCAATGAGCAGTTCTTC. It encodes CASTRDPLRGNEQFF.

The V call is TRBV30, the J call TRBJ2-1; 15 bases line up with TRBD2. J gave up 9 bases and V 6 bases, and 9 bases lay outside the gene matches. Germline V gene data show CDR1 as GTSNPN and CDR2 as SVGIG (reference sequence). CDR3 length equals 15 residues. The CDR3 loop is CACTRTSGRAREQFF. The CDR3 DNA reads TGTGCCTGTACCCGGACTAGCGGGAGGGCCCGTGAGCAGTTCTTC.

The chain carries TRBV12-5 and TRBJ2-7; D is unresolved. The V end lost 1 base, the J end lost 3 bases, and 13 bases lay between the germline ends. CDR1 is LGHNT and CDR2 is FRNRAP in the germline V gene. The CDR3 loop spans 15 amino acids. CDR3 bases: TGTGCTAGTGGTTTGGACCCGAGAGGAAGCTACGAGCAGTACTTC. Residues: CASGLDPRGSYEQYF. The whole variable domain, filled in from reference TRBV12-5 and TRBJ2-7, reads DARVTQTPRHKVTEMGQEVTMRCQPILGHNTVFWYRQTMMQGLELLAYFRNRAPLDDSGMPKDRFSAEMPDATLATLKIQPSEPRDSAVYFCASGLDPRGSYEQYFGPGTRLTVT.

The rearrangement joins TRBV4-3 to TRBJ1-1; the D gene is possibly TRBD1 (6 bases). Trimming cost V 0 bases and J 2 bases, with 7 bases left between them. The CDR3 totals 14 residues. Germline values: CDR1 LGHNA, CDR2 YSLEER. The CDR3 coding sequence is TGCGCCAGCAGCCAAGACAGGGGAAACACTGAAGCTTTCTTT. It encodes CASSQDRGNTEAFF.

The table lists this clone with a count of one. The genes are TRBV5-6 and TRBJ1-5, with a weak D call TRBD1 (6 bases). Germline CDR1 reads SGHDT; CDR2 reads YYEEEE. This CDR3 has 16 amino acids. V lost 0 bases, J lost 6 bases, and 16 bases lay in between. CDR3: CASSLASRTESQPQHF. In DNA form, the CDR3 reads TGTGCCAGCAGCTTGGCCTCTAGGACAGAGTCTCAGCCCCAGCATTTT.

This rearrangement joins TRBV10-3 to TRBJ2-7, with D tentatively TRBD1 (5 bases). V was shortened by 3 bases and J by 6 bases, with 15 bases between the two germline ends. Germline CDR1 ENHRY, CDR2 SYGVKD. CDR3 size: 14 residues. CDR3: CAISESLRTREQYF. CDR3 sequence (DNA): TGTGCCATCAGTGAATCTCTCAGGACACGCGAGCAGTACTTC.

The sample holds a few counts of this clone. This rearrangement joins TRBV6-1 to TRBJ1-3; D remains ambiguous. Germline loops: CDR1 MNHNS, CDR2 SASEGT. The CDR3 consists of 15 residues. V lost 6 bases, J lost 0 bases, and 12 bases lay in between. The CDR3 bases are TGTGCCAGCAGCACCCGGCGGGCCTCTGGAAACACCATATATTTT. As protein: CASSTRRASGNTIYF.

The chain combines TRBV27 with TRBJ1-6; 7 bases are shared with TRBD1. This CDR3 comprises 16 residues. Losses at the gene ends were 6 bases for V and 8 bases for J; bases not matched to a gene: 13. In germline, CDR1 is MNHEY, CDR2 SMNVEV (reference sequence). CDR3 sequence: CASSPFKGARDSPLHF. Written as DNA, the CDR3 is TGTGCCAGCAGCCCGTTTAAGGGGGCAAGGGATTCACCCCTCCACTTT.

This chain connects TRBV7-9 to TRBJ1-2; TRBD1 agrees at 7 bases. CDR3 length: 16 residues. The germline gives CDR1 SEHNR, CDR2 FQNEAQ (reference sequence). V lost 5 bases and J lost 5; bases outside the gene matches: 14. CDR3 DNA: TGTGCCAGCAGCCTGGGGAACAGGGGACGGGGGTATGGCTACACCTTC. Translated: CASSLGNRGRGYGYTF.

CDR3 in amino acids: CASSEGPHRADLGGYTF. DNA of the CDR3: TGTGCCAGCAGTGAAGGCCCCCACAGGGCGGACCTTGGGGGCTACACCTTC. The rearrangement uses TRBV6-1 and TRBJ1-2; a weak D match, TRBD1 (6 bases). V lost 1 base, J lost 8 bases, and 23 bases lay in between. The CDR3 loop spans 17 amino acids. Germline CDR1 is MNHNS and CDR2 is SASEGT.

The genes are TRBV6-9 and TRBJ2-2, with 7 bases identical to TRBD2. The J segment lost 6 bases and the V segment lost 4 bases, leaving 11 bases of the junction unmatched. The CDR3 length is 16 residues. The germline CDR1 and CDR2 sequences are MNHGY and SVAAGI. The CDR3 sequence: CASSSARWGGAGELFF. The DNA for the CDR3 is TGTGCCAGCAGTTCCGCCCGGTGGGGGGGGGCCGGGGAGCTGTTTTTT.

This clone was counted between two and nine times. The J gene is TRBJ1-1, the V gene TRBV4-3; 7 bases map to TRBD1. Germline V gives CDR1 LGHNA, CDR2 YSLEER. V gave up 4 bases and J gave up 1 base; unmatched junction bases: 12. There are 17 residues in the CDR3. This chain's CDR3 is CASSLRTGANSNTEAFF. The CDR3 coding sequence is TGCGCCAGCAGCCTTCGCACAGGGGCCAACTCGAACACTGAAGCTTTCTTT.